Listed below are T cell receptor beta chains from one sample, sequenced in a study of blood T cell repertoires in COVID-19. Profiled with immunoSEQ multiplex PCR; TCRdb holds only in-frame clones, not every one. The sample carries some 410,000 clones, 70% to 90% recorded once. The sample taken for sequencing was PBMCs or T cells enriched from blood (not recorded which). The receptors here all came from a woman between 25 and 40 years old with acute COVID-19. Each CDR3 is given with its conserved first and last residue. Fields, in order: V gene, D gene, J gene, clone size, CDR3 protein, CDR3 DNA. A D gene is named only where the DNA matches it firmly. Some rows have no size entry. The others give once, few or many, or a class for an expanded clone.

V gene: TRBV5-6
D gene: TRBD2
J gene: TRBJ2-7
clone size: few
CDR3 protein: CASSLSPSRGGSSYEQYF
CDR3 DNA: TGTGCCAGCAGCTTGTCCCCCTCACGCGGGGGGAGCTCCTACGAGCAGTACTTC

V gene: TRBV1
D gene: .
J gene: TRBJ2-7
clone size: .
CDR3 protein: CTSSQVNPSLRGAPYEQYF
CDR3 DNA: TGCACCAGCAGCCAAGTCAACCCCTCCCTGCGGGGGGCACCCTACGAGCAGTACTTC

V gene: TRBV3-1/TRBV3-2
D gene: TRBD1
J gene: TRBJ2-7
clone size: once
CDR3 protein: CASRDLTGAYEQYF
CDR3 DNA: TGTGCCAGCAGGGACCTAACAGGGGCGTACGAGCAGTACTTC

V gene: TRBV6-5
D gene: TRBD1
J gene: TRBJ1-6
clone size: few
CDR3 protein: CASSPQGQGSPLHF
CDR3 DNA: TGTGCCAGCAGTCCCCAAGGACAGGGGAGCCCCCTCCACTTT

V gene: TRBV5-1
D gene: .
J gene: TRBJ1-1
clone size: .
CDR3 protein: CASSLAGQGSEAFF
CDR3 DNA: TGCGCCAGCAGCTTGGCCGGGCAGGGTTCTGAAGCTTTCTTT

V gene: TRBV19
D gene: TRBD1
J gene: TRBJ1-5
clone size: once
CDR3 protein: CASSIGDRGLRNQPQHF
CDR3 DNA: TGTGCCAGTAGTATAGGCGACAGGGGCCTAAGGAATCAGCCCCAGCATTTT

V gene: TRBV7-8
D gene: .
J gene: TRBJ1-1
clone size: .
CDR3 protein: CASSFRQGVTEAFF
CDR3 DNA: TGTGCCAGCAGCTTTCGCCAGGGTGTAACTGAAGCTTTCTTT

V gene: TRBV7-2
D gene: .
J gene: TRBJ2-1
clone size: .
CDR3 protein: CASSPSGRGPRSQFF
CDR3 DNA: TGTGCCAGCAGCCCCTCGGGGCGGGGGCCGCGGTCGCAGTTCTTC

V gene: TRBV21-1
D gene: .
J gene: TRBJ1-5
clone size: .
CDR3 protein: CASSNADQPQHF
CDR3 DNA: TGTGCCAGCAGCAATGCAGATCAGCCCCAGCATTTT

V gene: TRBV11-2
D gene: TRBD1
J gene: TRBJ2-2
clone size: .
CDR3 protein: CASSHGTVNTGELFF
CDR3 DNA: TGTGCCAGCAGCCACGGGACAGTAAACACCGGGGAGCTGTTTTTT

V gene: TRBV2
D gene: .
J gene: TRBJ2-1
clone size: .
CDR3 protein: CASRTTVNEQFF
CDR3 DNA: TGTGCCAGCAGGACGACAGTCAATGAGCAGTTCTTC

V gene: TRBV4-1
D gene: TRBD1
J gene: TRBJ1-2
clone size: .
CDR3 protein: CASSQDILAGGFYGYTF
CDR3 DNA: TGCGCCAGCAGCCAAGATATATTGGCAGGGGGCTTCTATGGCTACACCTTC

V gene: TRBV19
D gene: TRBD1
J gene: TRBJ1-5
clone size: .
CDR3 protein: CASRHNRAGQGFDQPQHF
CDR3 DNA: TGTGCCAGTAGACACAACCGGGCCGGACAGGGATTCGATCAGCCCCAGCATTTT

V gene: TRBV6-5
D gene: TRBD1
J gene: TRBJ1-1
clone size: .
CDR3 protein: CASRVGTGHEAFF
CDR3 DNA: TGTGCCAGCAGGGTAGGGACAGGGCACGAAGCTTTCTTT

V gene: TRBV11-3
D gene: .
J gene: TRBJ2-1
clone size: .
CDR3 protein: CASQAQGINEQFF
CDR3 DNA: TGTGCCAGTCAAGCCCAGGGGATCAATGAGCAGTTCTTC

V gene: TRBV7-3
D gene: .
J gene: TRBJ2-1
clone size: .
CDR3 protein: CASSLTGARYNEQFF
CDR3 DNA: TGTGCCAGCAGCTTAACGGGGGCGCGGTACAATGAGCAGTTCTTC

V gene: TRBV11-3
D gene: .
J gene: TRBJ2-7
clone size: .
CDR3 protein: CASSLEVASDSYEQYF
CDR3 DNA: TGTGCCAGCAGCCTAGAAGTGGCCTCCGATTCCTACGAGCAGTACTTC

V gene: TRBV13
D gene: TRBD1
J gene: TRBJ1-2
clone size: few
CDR3 protein: CASTTLGQHYGYTF
CDR3 DNA: TGTGCCAGCACCACATTGGGACAGCACTATGGCTACACCTTC

V gene: TRBV4-3
D gene: .
J gene: TRBJ1-4
clone size: once
CDR3 protein: CASSQDSREKLFF
CDR3 DNA: TGCGCCAGCAGCCAAGATAGTCGTGAAAAACTGTTTTTT

V gene: TRBV7-9
D gene: .
J gene: TRBJ1-5
clone size: .
CDR3 protein: CASSYNQVPQPQHF
CDR3 DNA: TGTGCCAGCAGCTACAACCAGGTCCCTCAGCCCCAGCATTTT

V gene: TRBV19
D gene: TRBD1
J gene: TRBJ1-2
clone size: few
CDR3 protein: CAARRDRGQGYTF
CDR3 DNA: TGTGCCGCGCGCAGGGACAGGGGGCAGGGCTACACCTTC

V gene: TRBV6-2/TRBV6-3
D gene: TRBD1
J gene: TRBJ2-7
clone size: .
CDR3 protein: CASSPYPLTDRGSAEQYF
CDR3 DNA: TGTGCCAGCAGTCCATACCCGCTCACGGACAGGGGGTCTGCCGAGCAGTACTTC

V gene: TRBV29-1
D gene: .
J gene: TRBJ2-7
clone size: .
CDR3 protein: CSVRGSPYEQYF
CDR3 DNA: TGCAGCGTTCGAGGTTCCCCCTACGAGCAGTACTTC

V gene: TRBV5-6
D gene: .
J gene: TRBJ1-6
clone size: .
CDR3 protein: CASSLWAQYSPLHF
CDR3 DNA: TGTGCCAGCAGCTTGTGGGCCCAGTATTCACCCCTCCACTTT

V gene: TRBV6-5
D gene: .
J gene: TRBJ1-3
clone size: .
CDR3 protein: CASRTGQLGNTIYF
CDR3 DNA: TGTGCCAGCAGAACTGGACAGCTCGGAAACACCATATATTTT

V gene: TRBV10-2
D gene: TRBD1
J gene: TRBJ1-1
clone size: .
CDR3 protein: CASRGTGAAQGAFF
CDR3 DNA: TGCGCCAGCAGGGGGACAGGGGCCGCCCAAGGAGCTTTCTTT

V gene: TRBV5-1
D gene: .
J gene: TRBJ2-7
clone size: .
CDR3 protein: CASSLVGAMYF
CDR3 DNA: TGCGCCAGCAGCTTGGTGGGGGCTATGTACTTC

V gene: TRBV4-3
D gene: .
J gene: TRBJ2-3
clone size: .
CDR3 protein: CASGHRTDTQYF
CDR3 DNA: TGCGCCAGCGGCCATAGAACAGATACGCAGTATTTT

V gene: TRBV18
D gene: TRBD1
J gene: TRBJ1-1
clone size: .
CDR3 protein: CASSPVTGGVEAFF
CDR3 DNA: TGTGCCAGCTCACCGGTGACAGGGGGCGTTGAAGCTTTCTTT

V gene: TRBV6-1
D gene: .
J gene: TRBJ2-7
clone size: .
CDR3 protein: CASSESVYEQYF
CDR3 DNA: TGTGCCAGCAGTGAATCAGTATACGAGCAGTACTTC

V gene: TRBV4-2
D gene: TRBD2
J gene: TRBJ2-7
clone size: .
CDR3 protein: CASSQTPGTSGGWVGHEQYF
CDR3 DNA: TGTGCCAGCAGCCAAACCCCCGGGACTAGCGGGGGGTGGGTGGGGCACGAGCAGTACTTC

V gene: TRBV19
D gene: TRBD1
J gene: TRBJ1-3
clone size: .
CDR3 protein: CASSPGTGDSSGNTIYF
CDR3 DNA: TGTGCCAGTAGTCCGGGGACAGGCGATTCCTCTGGAAACACCATATATTTT

V gene: TRBV30
D gene: .
J gene: TRBJ1-4
clone size: .
CDR3 protein: CAWSQSREELFF
CDR3 DNA: TGTGCCTGGAGTCAAAGCCGGGAGGAACTGTTTTTT

V gene: TRBV18
D gene: TRBD2
J gene: TRBJ2-3
clone size: .
CDR3 protein: CASSLGLAGSTDTQYF
CDR3 DNA: TGTGCCAGCTCACTGGGACTAGCGGGGTCCACAGATACGCAGTATTTT

V gene: TRBV2
D gene: .
J gene: TRBJ1-1
clone size: .
CDR3 protein: CASSDDGGVGTEAFF
CDR3 DNA: TGTGCCAGCAGTGATGATGGGGGCGTAGGCACTGAAGCTTTCTTT

V gene: TRBV6-6
D gene: TRBD1
J gene: TRBJ1-6
clone size: .
CDR3 protein: CASSYDSTGVNSPLHF
CDR3 DNA: TGTGCCAGCAGTTACGACTCGACAGGGGTTAATTCACCCCTCCACTTT

V gene: TRBV5-1
D gene: .
J gene: TRBJ2-1
clone size: .
CDR3 protein: CASSKIWGGLYNEQFF
CDR3 DNA: TGCGCCAGCAGTAAGATCTGGGGGGGCCTATACAATGAGCAGTTCTTC

V gene: TRBV25-1
D gene: .
J gene: TRBJ1-2
clone size: once
CDR3 protein: CASSELTLYGYTF
CDR3 DNA: TGTGCCAGCAGTGAACTGACACTCTATGGCTACACCTTC

V gene: TRBV30
D gene: TRBD1
J gene: TRBJ1-4
clone size: .
CDR3 protein: CAWSVKTGGLEKLFF
CDR3 DNA: TGTGCCTGGAGTGTAAAGACAGGGGGTCTTGAAAAACTGTTTTTT

V gene: TRBV18
D gene: .
J gene: TRBJ1-3
clone size: .
CDR3 protein: CASSQQQASSGNTIYF
CDR3 DNA: TGTGCCAGCTCACAACAACAGGCCAGCTCTGGAAACACCATATATTTT

V gene: TRBV5-6
D gene: .
J gene: TRBJ1-6
clone size: .
CDR3 protein: CASSLGGWVSYNSPLHF
CDR3 DNA: TGTGCCAGCAGCTTGGGCGGGTGGGTCTCCTATAATTCACCCCTCCACTTT

V gene: TRBV13
D gene: .
J gene: TRBJ1-1
clone size: .
CDR3 protein: CASSLAGTDRYTEAFF
CDR3 DNA: TGTGCCAGCAGCTTAGCAGGGACTGACCGGTACACTGAAGCTTTCTTT

V gene: TRBV19
D gene: .
J gene: TRBJ2-7
clone size: once
CDR3 protein: CAMYRGEQYF
CDR3 DNA: TGTGCCATGTATAGGGGGGAGCAGTACTTC

V gene: TRBV24-1
D gene: .
J gene: TRBJ2-1
clone size: few
CDR3 protein: CATSSLETTHEQFF
CDR3 DNA: TGTGCCACCAGTAGTTTGGAAACTACTCATGAGCAGTTCTTC

V gene: TRBV2
D gene: TRBD2
J gene: TRBJ2-1
clone size: .
CDR3 protein: CASSEGTRSSRAYNEQFF
CDR3 DNA: TGTGCCAGCAGTGAAGGGACTAGGTCCTCCCGGGCCTACAATGAGCAGTTCTTC

V gene: TRBV29-1
D gene: .
J gene: TRBJ1-1
clone size: once
CDR3 protein: CSVEEGRGRGDTEAFF
CDR3 DNA: TGCAGCGTTGAAGAAGGGAGGGGCAGGGGAGACACTGAAGCTTTCTTT

V gene: TRBV29-1
D gene: .
J gene: TRBJ2-7
clone size: few
CDR3 protein: CSVVDGGLSYEQYF
CDR3 DNA: TGCAGCGTTGTAGATGGGGGGTTGTCCTACGAGCAGTACTTC

V gene: TRBV3-1/TRBV3-2
D gene: TRBD2
J gene: TRBJ2-7
clone size: .
CDR3 protein: CASSPSERGGLSYEQYF
CDR3 DNA: TGTGCCAGCAGCCCCTCTGAGCGGGGGGGCCTCAGCTACGAGCAGTACTTC

V gene: TRBV5-1
D gene: .
J gene: TRBJ1-1
clone size: .
CDR3 protein: CASSLWGQNTEAFF
CDR3 DNA: TGCGCCAGCAGCTTGTGGGGGCAGAACACTGAAGCTTTCTTT

V gene: TRBV7-2
D gene: TRBD1
J gene: TRBJ1-2
clone size: .
CDR3 protein: CASSLAQGAYGYTF
CDR3 DNA: TGTGCCAGCAGCTTAGCACAGGGGGCGTATGGCTACACCTTC

V gene: TRBV7-6
D gene: TRBD2
J gene: TRBJ2-4
clone size: .
CDR3 protein: CASSFPSGGTKNIQYF
CDR3 DNA: TGTGCCAGCAGCTTCCCTAGCGGGGGGACAAAAAACATTCAGTACTTC

V gene: TRBV25-1
D gene: .
J gene: TRBJ2-7
clone size: .
CDR3 protein: CASSGASYEQYF
CDR3 DNA: TGTGCCAGCAGTGGGGCGTCTTACGAGCAGTACTTC